This paragraph covers one TCR beta chain sequence. The data derive from a study of blood T cell repertoires in COVID-19. Allocation to cohorts depended on clinical history reported by the participants. Each recovered donor of Cohort 3 presented with two negative PCRs, clearance, or symptom resolution. Original analysis: Estimation of nucleated cell counts was performed using reference gene primer amplification. The protocol was immunoSEQ multiplex PCR, while the TCRdb copy is restricted to in-frame clones and leaves out a portion. V and J calls and clone size come straight from that table; D and trimming were deduced from the DNA. The data contain 150,000 to 200,000 clones, approximately 88% of them seen just once; the ten biggest clones take up less than 8.5%. V was trimmed by 6 bases and J by 5 bases, leaving 16 bases between them. Germline CDR1 is LGHDT and CDR2 is YNNKEL (reference sequence). CDR3 length: 14 residues.

The sequenced sample was PBMCs or T cells enriched from blood (not recorded which). This chain joins TRBV3-1 (or the pseudogene TRBV3-2) and TRBJ2-5; tentative D call: TRBD2 (5 bases). The receptor's source is a woman aged 50 to 60 who had recovered from COVID-19. The CDR3 spells CASSPNTEAETQYF. The CDR3 coding sequence is TGTGCCAGCAGTCCTAACACGGAGGCGGAGACCCAGTACTTC.